The next 14 T cell receptor beta chains were all read from a single sample in a study of vaccination and CD4 T cells after COVID-19. For these TCRs, the target antigens are not known. Time point specified: late sampling 161 to 241 days after vaccination in a few convalescent patients. The treatment denotes: approximately nine-day PBMC culture with coronavirus spike peptide pools or control peptides (ViraFEST assay). Cultured CD4+ T-cell DNA underwent Oncomine TCR Beta short-read sequencing. One entry per CDR3 protein results from TCRdb running MiXCR on the PCR reads. The data show some 17,000 distinct CDR3 sequences, over 50% seen once. The source material was CD4+ T cells from blood, cultured in vitro, sampled about 7 months after SARS-CoV-2 vaccination. Every receptor here comes from a human donor who had recovered from COVID-19.

V usage is TRBV18 and J usage is TRBJ2-7, with 9 bases lining up with TRBD1. The germline CDR1 and CDR2 sequences are KGHSH and LQKENI. This CDR3 is built from 15 residues. V trimming: 5 bases; J trimming: 2 bases; junction bases outside the gene matches: 7. This CDR3 is CASSNGGQGTYEQYF. CDR3 sequence (DNA): TGTGCCAGCTCAAACGGGGGACAGGGTACCTACGAGCAGTACTTC. Full variable domain (remainder filled in from reference TRBV18 and TRBJ2-7): NAGVMQNPRHLVRRRGQEARLRCSPMKGHSHVYWYRQLPEEGLKFMVYLQKENIIDESGMPKERFSAEFPKEGPSILRIQQVVRGDSAAYFCASSNGGQGTYEQYFGPGTRLTVT.

This clonotype was counted a few times. V and J are TRBV2 and TRBJ1-2; D gene uncertain. Looked up from germline, CDR1 is SNHLY and CDR2 is FYNNEI. Deletions cut 6 bases from V and 4 bases from J, with 12 bases between. The CDR3 extends over 13 amino acids. CDR3 sequence: CASRMDGSYGYTF. The CDR3 DNA follows: TGTGCCAGCAGGATGGACGGGAGCTATGGCTACACCTTC.

The V gene is TRBV15, the J gene TRBJ1-5; TRBD1 matches at 8 bases. Germline CDR1 is LNHNV and CDR2 is YYDKDF (reference sequence). Trimming at V came to 3 bases and at J to 4 bases, leaving 8 bases not matched to a gene. This CDR3 contains 16 residues. The DNA for the CDR3 is TGTGCCACCAGCAGGACGTCGACAGGGGTGAATCAGCCCCAGCATTTT. Protein: CATSRTSTGVNQPQHF.

This rearrangement joins TRBV7-9 to TRBJ2-3, with TRBD2 matching over 11 bases. V lost 0 bases to trimming and J lost 6 bases; unmatched junction nucleotides: 8. Germline assignment: CDR1 SEHNR and CDR2 FQNEAQ (reference sequence). The CDR3 is 17 amino acids. The CDR3 protein is CASSLATSGGAHDTQYF. CDR3 nucleotides: TGTGCCAGCAGCTTAGCTACTAGCGGGGGTGCACATGATACGCAGTATTTT.

This clonotype was counted only a few times. The chain couples TRBV7-2 to TRBJ2-7, with D maybe TRBD2 (5 bases). The CDR3 is 13 residues long. Germline-derived CDR1 and CDR2 are SGHTA and FQGNSA. Trimming stripped 6 bases from V and 4 bases from J, with 13 bases between. CDR3 residues: CASSGRAGYEQYF. DNA for the CDR3: TGTGCCAGCAGTGGGCGGGCCGGTTACGAGCAGTACTTC.

By sample fraction, this clonotype is medium-sized. The rearrangement joins TRBV20-1 to TRBJ1-2; unclear D gene. Germline CDR1 reads DFQATT; CDR2 reads SNEGSKA (reference sequence). There are 14 residues in the CDR3. V shed 1 base and J shed 3 bases, with 12 bases lying between them. The CDR3 is CSARGPRGDYGYTF. CDR3 nucleotides: TGCAGTGCTAGAGGCCCCCGTGGGGACTATGGCTACACCTTC.

The chain combines TRBV6-1 with TRBJ1-1; D gene unclear. Germline lookup yields CDR1 MNHNS and CDR2 SASEGT. V was shortened by 7 bases and J by 7 bases, with 10 bases between the two germline ends. There are 11 residues in the CDR3. CDR3 sequence reads: CASTESVEAFF. The CDR3 coding sequence is TGTGCCAGCACCGAATCGGTTGAAGCTTTCTTT.

J is TRBJ1-1 and V is TRBV11-3, with a weak D call TRBD1 (5 bases). The CDR3 contains 15 residues. The V end was cut by 1 base, the J end by 6 bases, with 15 bases between. Germline V lookup: CDR1 SGHNT, CDR2 YENEEA. CDR3 amino acids: CASSLGVSRGAEAFF. CDR3 DNA sequence: TGTGCCAGCAGCTTAGGAGTTTCTCGGGGGGCTGAAGCTTTCTTT.

This rearrangement joins TRBV6-1 to TRBJ1-2; TRBD1 is a possible D gene (6 bases). Germline CDR1 is MNHNS and CDR2 is SASEGT. Trimming removed 6 bases at V and 7 bases at J, with 18 bases between. The CDR3 spans 14 residues. The CDR3 loop reads CASSPRGGRSGYTF. The CDR3 DNA sequence: TGTGCCAGCAGCCCGAGGGGGGGGCGGTCTGGCTACACCTTC.

The rearrangement uses TRBV20-1 and TRBJ2-3; TRBD2 matches at 7 bases. This CDR3 region has 16 residues. Trimming at V came to 6 bases and at J to 2 bases, leaving 14 bases not matched to a gene. Looked up from germline, CDR1 is DFQATT and CDR2 is SNEGSKA (reference sequence). In DNA form, the CDR3 reads TGCAGTGCAATAAAACCCCGAGCGGGGAACACAGATACGCAGTATTTT. Translated: CSAIKPRAGNTDTQYF.

The chain has TRBV6-4 and TRBJ2-7; D is possibly TRBD1 or TRBD2 (5 bases each). The CDR3 is 14 amino acids. Trimming took off 11 bases at V and 0 bases at J, with 17 bases between the two ends. CDR1 and CDR2 from the germline V gene are MRHNA and SNTAGT. The CDR3 coding sequence is TGTGCCTTCGAGGGGCGGAGAAGCTCCTACGAGCAGTACTTC. It encodes CAFEGRRSSYEQYF.

This clonotype has a handful of counts. The V gene is TRBV20-1, the J gene TRBJ1-1, with 9 bases matching TRBD1. Germline V gene lookup returns CDR1 DFQATT and CDR2 SNEGSKA (reference sequence). The CDR3 is made up of 14 amino acids. V shed 7 bases, J shed 2 bases, and the junction held 8 bases outside the gene matches. CDR3 region: CSVTGGFVNTEAFF. The CDR3 coding sequence is TGCAGTGTGACAGGGGGATTCGTAAACACTGAAGCTTTCTTT.

The chain couples TRBV24-1 to TRBJ2-7; 7 nucleotides match TRBD1. The V and J ends lost 7 bases and 7 bases, in that order; junction bases with no gene match: 12. The germline CDR1 and CDR2 sequences are KGHDR and SFDVKD. This CDR3 contains 14 residues. The CDR3 sequence is CATSEADRVGEQYF. The DNA for the CDR3 is TGTGCCACCAGCGAGGCTGACAGGGTTGGAGAGCAGTACTTC.

This clonotype has more than one count but fewer than ten. The chain carries TRBV6-2 or TRBV6-3 and TRBJ2-7; weak D call: TRBD1 (5 bases). Trimming stripped 0 bases from V and 4 bases from J, with 19 bases between. The CDR3 has 17 amino acids. Germline CDR1 and CDR2: MNHEY and SVGEGT. CDR3 sequence reads: CASSYSFAWAGWYEQYF. The DNA for the CDR3 is TGTGCCAGCAGTTACTCGTTCGCCTGGGCAGGGTGGTACGAGCAGTACTTC.